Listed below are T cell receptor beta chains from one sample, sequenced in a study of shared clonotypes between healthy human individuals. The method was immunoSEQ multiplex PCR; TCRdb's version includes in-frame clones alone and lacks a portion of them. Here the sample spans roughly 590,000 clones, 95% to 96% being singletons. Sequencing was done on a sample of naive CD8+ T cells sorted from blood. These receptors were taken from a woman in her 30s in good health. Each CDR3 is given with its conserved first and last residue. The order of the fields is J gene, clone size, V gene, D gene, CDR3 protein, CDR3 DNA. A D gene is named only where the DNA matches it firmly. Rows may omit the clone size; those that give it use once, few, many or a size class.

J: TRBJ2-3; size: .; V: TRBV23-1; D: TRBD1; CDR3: CASSHLPPGQGSDTQYF; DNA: TGCGCCAGCAGTCACCTGCCTCCGGGACAGGGGTCAGATACGCAGTATTTT
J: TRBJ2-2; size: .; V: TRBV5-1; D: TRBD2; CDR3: CASSLLTSGFTGELFF; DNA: TGCGCCAGCAGCCTCCTGACTAGCGGGTTCACCGGGGAGCTGTTTTTT
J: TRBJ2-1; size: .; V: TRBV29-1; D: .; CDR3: CSVEDTPYEQFF; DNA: TGCAGCGTTGAAGATACCCCCTACGAGCAGTTCTTC
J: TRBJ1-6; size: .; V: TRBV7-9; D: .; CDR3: CASSLTASRVSRNSPLHF; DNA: TGTGCCAGCAGCTTAACAGCCTCACGAGTTTCTCGTAATTCACCCCTCCACTTT
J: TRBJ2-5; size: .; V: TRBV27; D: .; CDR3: CASSLSPGTRQETQYF; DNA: TGTGCCAGCAGTTTATCTCCTGGGACCAGACAAGAGACCCAGTACTTC
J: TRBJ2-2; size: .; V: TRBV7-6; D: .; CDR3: CASSLNYRGGANTGELFF; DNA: TGTGCCAGCAGCTTGAATTACAGGGGAGGGGCGAACACCGGGGAGCTGTTTTTT
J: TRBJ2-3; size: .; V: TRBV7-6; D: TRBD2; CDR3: CASSLVISGSADTQYF; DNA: TGTGCCAGCAGCTTAGTCATTAGCGGGAGCGCAGATACGCAGTATTTT
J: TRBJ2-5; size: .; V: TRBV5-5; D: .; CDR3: CASSFWDTEQETQYF; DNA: TGTGCCAGCAGCTTTTGGGACACCGAGCAAGAGACCCAGTACTTC
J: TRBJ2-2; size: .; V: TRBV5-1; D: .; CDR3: CASSLDGREGPGELFF; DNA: TGCGCCAGCAGCTTGGATGGGAGAGAGGGACCCGGGGAGCTGTTTTTT
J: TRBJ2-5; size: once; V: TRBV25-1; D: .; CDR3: CASRVGYSETQYF; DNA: TGTGCCAGCAGGGTGGGGTATTCAGAGACCCAGTACTTC
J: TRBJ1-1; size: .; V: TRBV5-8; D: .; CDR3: CASSLGVTEAFF; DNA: TGTGCCAGCAGCTTGGGGGTTACGGAAGCTTTCTTT
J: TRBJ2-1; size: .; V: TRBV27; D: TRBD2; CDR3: CASSLSSGRALEQFF; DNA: TGTGCCAGCAGTTTATCGAGCGGGAGGGCCCTTGAGCAGTTCTTC
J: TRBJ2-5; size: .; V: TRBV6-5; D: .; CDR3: CASSLRPYQETQYF; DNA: TGTGCCAGCAGCTTACGTCCGTACCAAGAGACCCAGTACTTC
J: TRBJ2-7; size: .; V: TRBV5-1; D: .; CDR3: CASSLDPGAKYEQYF; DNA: TGCGCCAGCAGCTTGGATCCGGGAGCCAAGTACGAGCAGTACTTC
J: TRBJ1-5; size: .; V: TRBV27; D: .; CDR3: CASSLRDRNQPQHF; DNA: TGTGCCAGCAGTTTAAGAGACAGGAATCAGCCCCAGCATTTT
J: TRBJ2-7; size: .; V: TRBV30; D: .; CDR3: CAWSGGAGYEQYF; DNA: TGTGCCTGGAGTGGCGGGGCAGGCTACGAGCAGTACTTC
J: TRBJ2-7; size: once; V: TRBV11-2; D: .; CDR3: CASSLGGTPNEQYF; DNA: TGTGCCAGCAGCTTGGGCGGGACACCTAACGAGCAGTACTTC
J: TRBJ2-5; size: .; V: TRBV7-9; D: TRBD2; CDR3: CASSLVLAGGPKTQYF; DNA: TGTGCCAGCAGCTTAGTCCTAGCGGGAGGGCCGAAGACCCAGTACTTC
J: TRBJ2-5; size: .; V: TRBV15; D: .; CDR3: CATSSRSAYQETQYF; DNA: TGTGCCACCAGCTCCCGGTCGGCTTATCAAGAGACCCAGTACTTC
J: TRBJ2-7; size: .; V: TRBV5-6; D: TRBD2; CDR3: CASSGVGSGSYEQYF; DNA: TGTGCCAGCAGCGGAGTGGGCAGCGGGAGTTACGAGCAGTACTTC
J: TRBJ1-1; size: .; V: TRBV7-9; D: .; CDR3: CASSFAPGGMNTEAFF; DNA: TGTGCCAGCAGCTTTGCCCCGGGGGGGATGAACACTGAAGCTTTCTTT
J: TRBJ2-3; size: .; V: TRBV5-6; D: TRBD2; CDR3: CASSLEGLPTDTQYF; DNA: TGTGCCAGCAGCTTGGAGGGACTACCCACAGATACGCAGTATTTT
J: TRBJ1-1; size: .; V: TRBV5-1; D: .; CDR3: CASSLDGGYAEAFF; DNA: TGCGCCAGCAGCTTGGATGGGGGGTACGCTGAAGCTTTCTTT
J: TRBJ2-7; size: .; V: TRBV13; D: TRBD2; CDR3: CASSLMPSGRSFYEQYF; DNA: TGTGCCAGCAGCTTAATGCCTAGCGGGAGGTCTTTCTACGAGCAGTACTTC
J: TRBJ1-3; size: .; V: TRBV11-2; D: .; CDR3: CASSLDSFLEGVGNTIYF; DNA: TGTGCCAGCAGCTTGGACTCCTTTCTTGAGGGGGTCGGAAACACCATATATTTT
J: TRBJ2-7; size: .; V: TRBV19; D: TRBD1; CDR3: CASRGTGSYEQYF; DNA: TGTGCCAGTAGGGGGACAGGGTCGTACGAGCAGTACTTC
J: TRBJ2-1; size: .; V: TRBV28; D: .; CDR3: CASASPRDPYNEQFF; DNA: TGTGCCAGCGCGTCCCCGAGGGACCCCTACAATGAGCAGTTCTTC
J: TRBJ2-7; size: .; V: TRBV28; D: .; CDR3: CASSSPLSEFEQYF; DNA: TGTGCCAGCAGTTCCCCCCTAAGTGAGTTCGAGCAGTACTTC
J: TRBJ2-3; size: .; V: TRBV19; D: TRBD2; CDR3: CASSSGLAGTDTQYF; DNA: TGTGCCAGTAGTTCGGGACTAGCGGGGACAGATACGCAGTATTTT